The rows below give T cell receptor beta chains drawn from one sample of a study of blood T cell repertoires in COVID-19. Only in-frame clones appear in the TCRdb table, and some are missing; sequencing was by immunoSEQ multiplex PCR. The table records about 160,000 clones, roughly 84% of them present only once. Sequenced material: peripheral blood. These receptor sequences come from a man in his forties or fifties with acute or convalescent COVID-19. The CDR3 runs from the conserved cysteine through the conserved F or W. The order of the fields is J gene, D gene, clone size, V gene, CDR3 DNA, CDR3 protein. D genes are given only for firm matches. Size tells how often a clone was seen (once, few, many) or the class of an expanded clone, and some rows leave it out.

TRBJ1-1 | TRBD1 | once | TRBV6-5 | TGTGCCAGCAGTTACCCAGGGGGCAACAATGAAGCTTTCTTT | CASSYPGGNNEAFF
TRBJ2-1 | - | - | TRBV7-3 | TGTGCCAGCAGCTTATACCCAGGGTACAATGAGCAGTTCTTC | CASSLYPGYNEQFF
TRBJ1-2 | - | few | TRBV7-2 | TGTGCCAGCAGCCTATCGGGTTTCGGGGGCTATGGCTACACCTTC | CASSLSGFGGYGYTF
TRBJ2-7 | - | - | TRBV2 | TGTGCCAGCAGTGAAGATTTGACAGGCAGGTACGAGCAGTACTTC | CASSEDLTGRYEQYF
TRBJ2-7 | TRBD1 | - | TRBV27 | TGTGCCAGCAGTTCCGGACAGGGACTCTACGAGCAGTACTTC | CASSSGQGLYEQYF
TRBJ2-1 | TRBD1 | - | TRBV5-6 | TGTGCCAGCAGCTTAGGACAGGGTCAGCAGTTCTTC | CASSLGQGQQFF
TRBJ2-2 | - | - | TRBV2 | TGTGCCAGCAGTGGACAGATGAACACCGGGGAGCTGTTTTTT | CASSGQMNTGELFF
TRBJ1-1 | - | - | TRBV18 | TGTGCCAGCTCACCTGCGACAGTGAACACTGAAGCTTTCTTT | CASSPATVNTEAFF
TRBJ2-1 | TRBD1 | - | TRBV5-1 | TGCGCCAGCAGCCGGATCCCGTCTGACAGGGGGACCCACAATGAGCAGTTCTTC | CASSRIPSDRGTHNEQFF
TRBJ2-7 | TRBD1 | once | TRBV3-1/TRBV3-2 | TGTGCCAGCAGCCTCCGACAGGGGCGCTACGAGCAGTACTTC | CASSLRQGRYEQYF
TRBJ1-4 | - | - | TRBV9 | TGTGCCAGCAGCGTAGGGTGGCGGTCTGAAAAACTGTTTTTT | CASSVGWRSEKLFF
TRBJ1-6 | - | - | TRBV20-1 | TGCAGTGCTAGTGGGGCGGGGTATAATTCACCCCTCCACTTT | CSASGAGYNSPLHF
TRBJ2-3 | - | - | TRBV19 | TGTGCCAGTAGCCGGGGGGCCTTCACAGATACGCAGTATTTT | CASSRGAFTDTQYF
TRBJ2-3 | - | - | TRBV27 | TGTGCCAGCAGTTTATACACGGGATCAGATACGCAGTATTTT | CASSLYTGSDTQYF
TRBJ1-5 | - | - | TRBV28 | TGTGCCAGCAGTCCCAACGGGGGAATTAGCAATCAGCCCCAGCATTTT | CASSPNGGISNQPQHF
TRBJ2-2 | TRBD2 | - | TRBV5-1 | TGCGCCAGCAGCTCCCCGTGGCTAGCGGGGGACACCGGGGAGCTGTTTTTT | CASSSPWLAGDTGELFF
TRBJ1-1 | TRBD1 | - | TRBV25-1 | TGTGCCAGCGGTGGGAGGGGGCGAGTGAACACTGAAGCTTTCTTT | CASGGRGRVNTEAFF
TRBJ2-3 | TRBD1 | - | TRBV5-1 | TGCGCCAGCAGCTTAGGTGCAGGGGGCTACACAGATACGCAGTATTTT | CASSLGAGGYTDTQYF
TRBJ2-1 | - | - | TRBV11-3 | TGTGCCAGCAGCCGAGGCAGGGAAGGAGACAATGAGCAGTTCTTC | CASSRGREGDNEQFF
TRBJ2-5 | TRBD1 | - | TRBV28 | TGTGCCAGCAGTCACAACAGGGGTGGGCTGGAGACCCAGTACTTC | CASSHNRGGLETQYF
TRBJ1-1 | TRBD1 | - | TRBV7-3 | TGTGCCAGCAGCCCCGGACAGGGTCTGAGAGCTTTCTTT | CASSPGQGLRAFF
TRBJ1-5 | - | - | TRBV19 | TGTGCCAGTAGTAGTAGCCAGGGTGTGTGGATCAATCAGCCCCAGCATTTT | CASSSSQGVWINQPQHF
TRBJ1-5 | - | - | TRBV11-2 | TGTGCCAGCAGCCCCCGGGTGGAGAGCCAGCCCCAGCATTTT | CASSPRVESQPQHF
TRBJ1-2 | - | - | TRBV6-5 | TGTGCCAGCCGGGGGGGGATCTATGGCTACACCTTC | CASRGGIYGYTF
TRBJ2-2 | TRBD1 | few | TRBV3-1/TRBV3-2 | TGTGCCAGCACCGACAGGGGAAACACCGGGGAGCTGTTTTTT | CASTDRGNTGELFF
TRBJ2-2 | - | - | TRBV2 | TGTGCCAGCAGTGACCGGGACTCGATCACCGGGGAGCTGTTTTTT | CASSDRDSITGELFF
TRBJ2-3 | - | - | TRBV11-2 | TGTGCCAGCGCCCTGGGGAGAGATACGCAGTATTTT | CASALGRDTQYF
TRBJ2-1 | TRBD2 | few | TRBV19 | TGTGCCAGTAGTACCGGGACTAGAATTCGTGAGCAGTTCTTC | CASSTGTRIREQFF
TRBJ1-1 | - | - | TRBV30 | TGTGCCTGGAGTCAAGGGGGAACCACTGAAGCTTTCTTT | CAWSQGGTTEAFF
TRBJ2-7 | - | once | TRBV21-1 | TGTGCCAGCACCCCTAGGACAGAATACGAGCAGTACTTC | CASTPRTEYEQYF
TRBJ2-3 | - | - | TRBV18 | TGTGCCAGCTCACCACGGACATTGAGATCCACAGATACGCAGTATTTT | CASSPRTLRSTDTQYF
TRBJ1-5 | - | - | TRBV19 | TGTGCCAGTACCTCCCCAGGGGCGGGGGGCAATCAGCCCCAGCATTTT | CASTSPGAGGNQPQHF
TRBJ2-5 | TRBD2 | once | TRBV3-1/TRBV3-2 | TGTGCCAGCAGCCAACTAAGACTAGCGGGAGAAGAGACCCAGTACTTC | CASSQLRLAGEETQYF
TRBJ1-2 | TRBD1 | - | TRBV28 | TGTGCCAGCAGGGGACAGGGGTCTTCTAACTATGGCTACACCTTC | CASRGQGSSNYGYTF
TRBJ1-2 | - | - | TRBV5-4 | TGTGCCAGCAGCTTGGACCCACTCGGACAGAACTACACCTTC | CASSLDPLGQNYTF
TRBJ1-4 | - | - | TRBV7-9 | TGTGCCAGCAGCTCCGGGGGGATCATGGATGAAAAACTGTTTTTT | CASSSGGIMDEKLFF
TRBJ1-5 | TRBD1 | once | TRBV6-6 | TGTGCCAGCAGCCGGACAGGGGGCCAGCCCCAGCATTTT | CASSRTGGQPQHF
TRBJ2-7 | TRBD1 | once | TRBV13 | TGTGCCAGCAGCTTAAACAGGGGACCTACCTACGAGCAGTACTTC | CASSLNRGPTYEQYF
TRBJ1-5 | - | - | TRBV29-1 | TGCAGCGTTCGCATAGGGGTACGAAGCAATCAGCCCCAGCATTTT | CSVRIGVRSNQPQHF
TRBJ1-6 | - | few | TRBV5-6 | TGTGCCAGCACCCACGACTTTAATTCACCCCTCCACTTT | CASTHDFNSPLHF
TRBJ1-2 | - | once | TRBV7-3 | TGTGCCAGCAGCTTGACACAGGGCCCGGGGAACTATGGCTACACCTTC | CASSLTQGPGNYGYTF